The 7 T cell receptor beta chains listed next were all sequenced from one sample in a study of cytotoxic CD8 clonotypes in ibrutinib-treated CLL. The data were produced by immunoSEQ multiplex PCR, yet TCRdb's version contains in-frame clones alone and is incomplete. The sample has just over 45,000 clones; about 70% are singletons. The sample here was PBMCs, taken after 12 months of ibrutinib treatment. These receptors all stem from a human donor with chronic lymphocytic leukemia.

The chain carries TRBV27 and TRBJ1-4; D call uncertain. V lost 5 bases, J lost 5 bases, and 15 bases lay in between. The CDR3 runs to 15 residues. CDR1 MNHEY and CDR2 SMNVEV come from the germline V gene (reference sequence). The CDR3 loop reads CASSVGGKGNEKLFF. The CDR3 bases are TGTGCCAGCAGTGTGGGCGGGAAAGGGAATGAAAAACTGTTTTTT.

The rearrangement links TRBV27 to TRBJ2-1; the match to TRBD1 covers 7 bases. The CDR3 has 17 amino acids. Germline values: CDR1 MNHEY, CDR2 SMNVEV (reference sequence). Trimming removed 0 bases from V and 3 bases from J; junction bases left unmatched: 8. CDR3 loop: CASSLSGTAFLYNEQFF. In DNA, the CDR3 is TGTGCCAGCAGTTTATCGGGGACAGCATTCCTCTACAATGAGCAGTTCTTC.

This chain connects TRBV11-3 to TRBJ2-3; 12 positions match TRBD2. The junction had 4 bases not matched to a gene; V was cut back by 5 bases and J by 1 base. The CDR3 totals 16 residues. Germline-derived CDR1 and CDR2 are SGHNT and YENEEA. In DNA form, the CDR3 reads TGTGCCAGCAGCACCCGGACTAGCGGGGGCACAGATACGCAGTATTTT. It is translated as CASSTRTSGGTDTQYF.

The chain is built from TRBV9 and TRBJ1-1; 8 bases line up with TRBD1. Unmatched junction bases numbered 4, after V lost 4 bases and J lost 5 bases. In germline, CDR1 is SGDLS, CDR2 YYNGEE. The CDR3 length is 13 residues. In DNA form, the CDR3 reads TGTGCCAGCAGCCTCGGACAGGGAACTGAAGCTTTCTTT. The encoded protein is CASSLGQGTEAFF.

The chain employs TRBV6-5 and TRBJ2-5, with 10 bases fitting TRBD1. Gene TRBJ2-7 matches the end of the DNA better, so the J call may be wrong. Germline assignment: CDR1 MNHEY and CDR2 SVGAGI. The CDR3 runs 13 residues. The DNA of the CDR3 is TGTGCCAGCAGAAAGGGACAGGGGCACGAGCAGTACTTC. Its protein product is CASRKGQGHEQYF.

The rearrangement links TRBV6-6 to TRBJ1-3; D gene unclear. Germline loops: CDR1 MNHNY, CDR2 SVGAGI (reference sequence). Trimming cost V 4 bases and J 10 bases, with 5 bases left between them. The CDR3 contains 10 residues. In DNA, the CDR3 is TGTGCCAGCAGTTCTGGGACCATATATTTT. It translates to CASSSGTIYF.

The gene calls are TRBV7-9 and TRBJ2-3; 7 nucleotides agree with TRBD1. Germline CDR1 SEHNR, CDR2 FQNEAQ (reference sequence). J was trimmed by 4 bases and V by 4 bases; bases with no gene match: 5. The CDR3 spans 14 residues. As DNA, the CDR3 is TGTGCCAGCAGCTATCGACAGGGCGCAGATACGCAGTATTTT. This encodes CASSYRQGADTQYF. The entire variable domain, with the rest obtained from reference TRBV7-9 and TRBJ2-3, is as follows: DTGVSQNPRHKITKRGQNVTFRCDPISEHNRLYWYRQTLGQGPEFLTYFQNEAQLEKSRLLSDRFSAERPKGSFSTLEIQRTEQGDSAMYLCASSYRQGADTQYFGPGTRLTVL.